The clone carrying this TCR beta chain was seen only a few times. Its target is not known. The data belong to a study of CD8 T cells in ankylosing spondylitis. MiXCR, run by TCRdb on the 5' RACE reads, gives a single entry per CDR3 protein. This table holds about 800,000 distinct CDR3 sequences, about an eighth found once. Germline values: CDR1 LGHNA, CDR2 YSLEER. The germline V and J ends were trimmed by 5 bases and 2 bases, with 13 bases remaining between them. The CDR3 extends over 15 amino acids. Study outcomes and limitations: Those disease-linked clones were CD8+; they were also relatively rare in peripheral blood. Characteristic, it appeared, of ankylosing spondylitis blood was a TCR beta motif of eight highly homologous variants.

The sequenced sample consisted of blood, either unsorted or a sorted T cell fraction (not recorded which). The chain couples TRBV4-3 to TRBJ2-1; possibly TRBD1 or TRBD2 for D (5 bases each). The origin of this receptor is a male donor with ankylosing spondylitis. CDR3 nucleotides: TGCGCCAGCAGCAGGGGCGGGTCGACCTACAATGAGCAGTTCTTC. As protein: CASSRGGSTYNEQFF.